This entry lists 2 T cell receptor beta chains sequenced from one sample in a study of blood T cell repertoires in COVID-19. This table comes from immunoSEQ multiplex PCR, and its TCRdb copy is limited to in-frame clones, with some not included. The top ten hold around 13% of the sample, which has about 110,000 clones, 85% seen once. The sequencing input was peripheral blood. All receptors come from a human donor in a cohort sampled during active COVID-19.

The CDR3 sequence: CASSGGTGINGYTF. In DNA form, the CDR3 reads TGTGCCAGCAGTGGGGGGACAGGGATAAATGGCTACACCTTC. V is TRBV25-1 and J is TRBJ1-2; 9 nucleotides match TRBD1. In germline, CDR1 is MGHDK, CDR2 SYGVNS. The junction had 6 bases not matched to a gene; V was cut back by 4 bases and J by 6 bases. This CDR3 region has 14 residues.

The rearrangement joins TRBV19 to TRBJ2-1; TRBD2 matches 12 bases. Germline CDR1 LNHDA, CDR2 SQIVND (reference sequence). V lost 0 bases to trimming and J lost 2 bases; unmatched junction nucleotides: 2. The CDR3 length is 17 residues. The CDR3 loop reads CASSIDGLAGPYNEQFF. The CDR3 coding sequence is TGTGCCAGTAGTATAGATGGACTAGCGGGACCCTACAATGAGCAGTTCTTC.